This T cell receptor beta chain was found in a study of OX40 agonist ivuxolimab in advanced cancers. Overall study: Eligibility rules accepted prior anti-PD-1, anti-PD-L1 or anti-CTLA-4 therapy, and 30% to 40% had some. Broader study findings: Specificity for antigen went undetermined in the expanded peripheral T cells. In general, CD8+ T cells held more expanded clones than CD4+ did, on average.

Germline CDR1 SGHDT, CDR2 YYEEEE. Trimming removed 1 base from V and 8 bases from J, with 12 bases in between. The CDR3 totals 13 residues. Patients who had autoimmune disease history or got systemic immunosuppression were left out. Repertoires were generated with immunoSEQ multiplex PCR, while TCRdb's copy carries only in-frame clones and drops some. The sample yields 70,000 or so clones, 85% seen once. About this clone: The antigen is unknown.

The TCR sequence derives from an adult with an advanced solid tumor such as melanoma, head and neck, liver or kidney cancer. This sample comprised CD4+ or CD8+ T cells sorted from blood, obtained in a trial of the OX40 agonist ivuxolimab. This rearrangement joins TRBV5-6 to TRBJ1-2; D is unclear. CDR3 DNA sequence: TGTGCCAGCAGCTTGAAAACGGCTCTGGGCTACACCTTC. It translates to CASSLKTALGYTF.